Following are 19 T cell receptor beta chains from one sample sequenced in a study of cytomegalovirus exposure and HLA in healthy donors. PCR amplification relied on 60 Vbeta primers (plus 13 Jbeta primers). The data were produced by immunoSEQ multiplex PCR, yet TCRdb's version contains in-frame clones alone and is incomplete. The sample includes around 110,000 clones, 71% seen only once; the top ten take 2.8%. The material sequenced was PBMCs. Every receptor here comes from a female donor in good health and CMV-seronegative.

This clone was seen only a few times. The V and J genes are TRBV5-5 and TRBJ2-7; D call uncertain. Trimming pared 1 base from V and 5 bases from J, leaving 19 bases between. This CDR3 spans 16 amino acids. Germline loops: CDR1 SGHKS, CDR2 YYEKEE (reference sequence). The CDR3 DNA is TGTGCCAGCAGCTTGCTCCTCGGTCAGGCCCTCGACGAGCAGTACTTC. Protein: CASSLLLGQALDEQYF.

The chain is built from TRBV4-2 and TRBJ2-7; D not resolved. The V gene's germline CDR1 is LGHNA and CDR2 YNFKEQ. The CDR3 is 14 amino acids. V was shortened by 1 base and J by 0 bases, with 7 bases between the two germline ends. In DNA, the CDR3 is TGTGCCAGCAGCCAAGCGGTGAGCTCCTACGAGCAGTACTTC. Protein product: CASSQAVSSYEQYF.

This clone was observed many times. This sequence joins TRBV7-2 and TRBJ1-5, with D perhaps TRBD1 (5 bases). Trimming cost V 2 bases and J 4 bases, with 9 bases left between them. The CDR3 runs 14 residues. In germline, CDR1 is SGHTA, CDR2 FQGNSA. The chain's CDR3 is CASSLSGGNQPQHF. For the CDR3, the DNA is TGTGCCAGCAGCTTATCCGGGGGGAATCAGCCCCAGCATTTT.

The chain has TRBV7-9 and TRBJ2-2; D remains ambiguous. Per the germline V gene, CDR1 is SEHNR and CDR2 is FQNEAQ (reference sequence). V lost 2 bases and J 1 base, leaving 2 bases between the germline ends. This CDR3 has 13 amino acids. The CDR3 sequence: CASSLRNTGELFF. CDR3 sequence (DNA): TGTGCCAGCAGCTTACGGAACACCGGGGAGCTGTTTTTT.

This rearrangement joins TRBV9 to TRBJ2-7, with 7 bases fitting TRBD2. V lost 0 bases to trimming and J lost 3 bases; unmatched junction nucleotides: 6. This CDR3 has 15 amino acids. Germline V CDR1 and CDR2: SGDLS, YYNGEE. The CDR3, as DNA: TGTGCCAGCAGCGTAGCCACCGGGACTAACTACGAGCAGTACTTC. This encodes CASSVATGTNYEQYF.

This clone was seen a single time. The chain combines TRBV30 with TRBJ1-6; 9 bases are shared with TRBD1. The CDR3 covers 16 residues. CDR1 is GTSNPN, CDR2 SVGIG, per germline (reference sequence). With V trimmed by 5 bases and J by 7 bases, 12 bases remained unmatched. The CDR3 loop is CAWAEYRGPKNSPLHF. DNA of the CDR3: TGTGCCTGGGCAGAATACAGGGGGCCGAAAAATTCACCCCTCCACTTT.

The rearrangement uses TRBV11-3 and TRBJ2-4; 7 bases are a match to TRBD2. The CDR3 runs to 16 residues. The germline V gene has CDR1 SGHNT and CDR2 YENEEA. J gave up 3 bases and V 5 bases, and 10 bases lay outside the gene matches. The CDR3 here is CASSPGGTGGKNIQYF. Here the CDR3 DNA reads TGTGCCAGCAGCCCAGGCGGGACGGGAGGCAAAAACATTCAGTACTTC.

This clone was seen a handful of times. The genes are TRBV6-5 and TRBJ2-7; weak D call: TRBD1 (5 bases). Germline V gene sequence: CDR1 MNHEY, CDR2 SVGAGI. Trimming shortened V by 6 bases and J by 2 bases, and 11 bases separated the two germline ends. The CDR3 is made up of 13 amino acids. The CDR3 sequence is CASSRTRPYEQYF. CDR3 DNA: TGTGCCAGCAGCAGGACACGACCCTACGAGCAGTACTTC.

This chain links TRBV9 with TRBJ2-1, with D tentatively TRBD1 (6 bases). The CDR3 is 16 amino acids. V lost 4 bases to trimming and J lost 0 bases, with 14 bases between them. The germline V gene has CDR1 SGDLS and CDR2 YYNGEE. CDR3 bases: TGTGCCAGCAGCCCCGGTGGGGGCCACTCCTACAATGAGCAGTTCTTC. It yields the protein CASSPGGGHSYNEQFF.

Written as DNA, the CDR3 is TGTGCCAGCAGCTTGCCCGGGACTAGCGTCTACGAGCAGTACTTC. It is translated as CASSLPGTSVYEQYF. The chain employs TRBV5-4 and TRBJ2-7; TRBD2 matches at 10 bases. CDR1 SGHNT and CDR2 YYREEE come from the germline V gene (reference sequence). The V segment lost 1 base and the J segment 3 bases; nucleotides outside the gene matches: 4. The CDR3 contains 15 residues.

In this sample, this clone turned up once. The genes are TRBV5-1 and TRBJ2-7; a possible D gene is TRBD2 (10 bases). The CDR3 runs 17 residues. V was shortened by 0 bases and J by 5 bases, with 21 bases between the two germline ends. CDR1 and CDR2 from the germline V gene are SGHRS and YFSETQ. CDR3 protein: CASSLDRGLAGVNEQYF. CDR3 in DNA: TGCGCCAGCAGCTTGGACAGGGGGCTAGCGGGAGTCAACGAGCAGTACTTC.

The chain combines TRBV4-1 with TRBJ2-2, with TRBD2 matching over 7 bases. CDR3 size: 15 residues. With V trimmed by 2 bases and J by 5 bases, 5 bases remained unmatched. CDR1 MGHRA and CDR2 YSYEKL come from the germline V gene. This CDR3 is CASSQRGAGTGELFF. The CDR3 coding sequence is TGCGCCAGCAGCCAACGGGGAGCGGGGACCGGGGAGCTGTTTTTT.

This chain uses TRBV29-1 with TRBJ1-1; the match to TRBD1 covers 10 bases. V was pared by 3 bases and J by 3 bases, with 4 bases of the junction left unmatched. In germline, CDR1 is SQVTM, CDR2 ANQGSEA. This CDR3 is 14 amino acids long. The CDR3 loop is CSVETGGWYTEAFF. The CDR3 DNA reads TGCAGCGTTGAGACAGGGGGCTGGTACACTGAAGCTTTCTTT. The full variable domain, in which reference TRBV29-1 and TRBJ1-1 provide the parts outside the CDR3, is SAVISQKPSRDICQRGTSLTIQCQVDSQVTMMFWYRQQPGQSLTLIATANQGSEATYESGFVIDKFPISRPNLTFSTLTVSNMSPEDSSIYLCSVETGGWYTEAFFGQGTRLTVV.

This chain uses TRBV7-2 with TRBJ2-2, with a weak D call TRBD1 (6 bases). The germline V gene has CDR1 SGHTA and CDR2 FQGNSA. V was pared by 8 bases and J by 0 bases, with 16 bases between. The CDR3 sequence is 16 residues long. The CDR3 coding sequence is TGTGCCAGCGAACAGGGACGAACTCCGAACACCGGGGAGCTGTTTTTT. It encodes CASEQGRTPNTGELFF.

The rearrangement uses TRBV21-1 and TRBJ1-5; the D call TRBD1 from the table was never checked on the DNA. TRBV21-1 represents a pseudogene. The CDR3 length is 15 residues. The CDR3 reads CASSNLQGAGQPQHF. The CDR3 bases are TGTGCCAGCAGCAATCTACAGGGGGCGGGGCAGCCCCAGCATTTT.

The V call is TRBV5-4, the J call TRBJ2-2; TRBD2 is a possible D gene (6 bases). V shed 4 bases and J shed 6 bases, with 16 bases lying between them. Looked up from germline, CDR1 is SGHNT and CDR2 is YYREEE (reference sequence). This CDR3 is built from 15 residues. This CDR3 is CASSPTSGNAGELFF. CDR3 nucleotide sequence: TGTGCCAGCAGCCCGACTAGTGGAAACGCCGGGGAGCTGTTTTTT. Drawing the rest from reference TRBV5-4 and TRBJ2-2, the complete variable domain is ETGVTQSPTHLIKTRGQQVTLRCSSQSGHNTVSWYQQALGQGPQFIFQYYREEENGRGNFPPRFSGLQFPNYSSELNVNALELDDSALYLCASSPTSGNAGELFFGEGSRLTVL.

The genes are TRBV4-3 and TRBJ2-1; D is perhaps TRBD1 (5 bases). This CDR3 comprises 16 residues. Trimming pared 1 base from V and 4 bases from J, leaving 14 bases between. Germline V gene lookup returns CDR1 LGHNA and CDR2 YSLEER. In DNA, the CDR3 is TGCGCCAGCAGCCAAGGCGTCAGCCCAGGGTACAATGAGCAGTTCTTC. Protein: CASSQGVSPGYNEQFF.

This clone was found a few times. V and J are TRBV4-3 and TRBJ1-4; D gene ambiguous. CDR3 length: 14 amino acids. The V gene's germline CDR1 is LGHNA and CDR2 YSLEER. V was shortened by 0 bases and J by 14 bases, with 16 bases between the two germline ends. CDR3 nucleotide sequence: TGCGCCAGCAGCCAAGAGTGGGGAGTCTATCTTCTGTTTTTT. Its protein is CASSQEWGVYLLFF.

This clone was counted once. V and J are TRBV19 and TRBJ2-1; 7 bases align to TRBD2. Germline trimming cut 4 bases from V and 10 bases from J; bases unmatched to any gene: 4. The CDR3 covers 12 residues. Germline CDR1 and CDR2: LNHDA and SQIVND (reference sequence). The CDR3 loop is CASSTPGLEQFF. The CDR3 region has the DNA TGTGCCAGTAGTACCCCGGGACTAGAGCAGTTCTTC.